Listed below are T cell receptor beta chains from one sample, sequenced in a study of CD8 T cells in ankylosing spondylitis. TCRdb used MiXCR to reprocess the 5' RACE reads, holding one entry per CDR3 protein. Of more than 300,000 distinct CDR3 sequences in the sample, roughly 8% were seen once. What was sequenced was blood, either unsorted or a sorted T cell fraction (not recorded which). All receptors derive from a male donor with ankylosing spondylitis. Both conserved end residues are part of each CDR3. The D gene is left open where the match is weak. Some rows have no size entry. The others give once, few or many, or a class for an expanded clone.

v_call,d_call,j_call,clone_size,cdr3_nt,cdr3_aa
TRBV7-2,.,TRBJ2-7,few,TGTGCCAGCAGCCTAGGGGCAGGGGAAGGCTACGAGCAGTACTTC,CASSLGAGEGYEQYF
TRBV18,.,TRBJ2-2,.,TGTGCCAGCTCAGCGGATTTCAGCGGGGAGCTGTTTTTT,CASSADFSGELFF
TRBV20-1,.,TRBJ2-2,few,TGCAGTGCTAGGGGGGGTGCCACCGGGGAGCTGTTTTTT,CSARGGATGELFF
TRBV4-1,TRBD1,TRBJ1-6,.,TGCGCCAGCAGCCTCCTCTCTGGGTTGACAGGGGATTTCAGATCACCCCTCCACTTT,CASSLLSGLTGDFRSPLHF
TRBV18,.,TRBJ1-1,.,TGTGCCAGCTCACCGTTCCTGGGACGGTCGATCACTGAAGCTTTCTTT,CASSPFLGRSITEAFF
TRBV7-9,.,TRBJ2-6,.,TGTGCCAGCAGCTCGCAAAGCTCTGGGGCCAACGTCCTGACTTTC,CASSSQSSGANVLTF
TRBV5-1,TRBD2,TRBJ2-7,few,TGCGCCAGCAGCTTGGGTCCGGGAGGATCCTACGAGCAGTACTTC,CASSLGPGGSYEQYF
TRBV6-6,TRBD1,TRBJ2-4,few,TGTGCCAGCAGTCAGGGACAGGGAGGCATTCAGTACTTC,CASSQGQGGIQYF
TRBV7-2,.,TRBJ2-1,few,TGTGCCAGCAGCCAACGACAGGACCTAGCGCAGTTCTTC,CASSQRQDLAQFF
TRBV29-1,TRBD2,TRBJ2-7,.,TGCAGCGTTACCACCCTAGCGGGAGTTTTCTACGAGCAGTACTTC,CSVTTLAGVFYEQYF
TRBV29-1,TRBD2,TRBJ2-7,many,TGCAGCGTTGAAGATGGCCCTAGCGGGGGCCACTCCTACGAGCAGTACTTC,CSVEDGPSGGHSYEQYF
TRBV3-1,.,TRBJ1-2,few,TGTGCCAGCAGCCCGGAGTCCACCTACAACTATGGCTACACCTTC,CASSPESTYNYGYTF
TRBV29-1,.,TRBJ1-1,.,TGCAGCGGTAATCTCCAGGGGCCGGGATCGACTGAAGCTTTCTTT,CSGNLQGPGSTEAFF
TRBV20-1,.,TRBJ2-7,.,TGCAGTGCTAGCGACACAACCTACGAGCAGTACTTC,CSASDTTYEQYF
TRBV7-3,.,TRBJ2-5,few,TGTGCCAGCAGCTTAAAAGGGACAAACGAACAAGAGACCCAGTACTTC,CASSLKGTNEQETQYF
TRBV6-5,.,TRBJ1-1,.,TGTGCCAGCAGTCCTCGACAGACTAACGTACAACTGAACACTGAAGCTTTCTTT,CASSPRQTNVQLNTEAFF
TRBV15,TRBD2,TRBJ2-2,few,TGTGCCACCAGCAGAGCCGGAATAGCGGGAGGAGCCGGGGAGCTGTTTTTT,CATSRAGIAGGAGELFF
TRBV7-3,.,TRBJ1-2,few,TGTGCCAGCAGCTTAGATGCGAGGGGTTATGGCTACACCTTC,CASSLDARGYGYTF
TRBV20-1,TRBD1,TRBJ2-1,many,TGCAGTGCTCGTGCCCAACAGGGGAAAAATGTGAATGAGCAGTTCTTC,CSARAQQGKNVNEQFF
TRBV12-3/TRBV12-4,.,TRBJ1-2,.,TGTGCCAGCACCTTGGGGGGCGGGTACTATGGCTACACCTTC,CASTLGGGYYGYTF
TRBV2,TRBD1,TRBJ2-2,.,TGTGCCAGCAGCAGGGGGCTCACCGGGGAGCTGTTTTTT,CASSRGLTGELFF
TRBV5-1,.,TRBJ1-6,few,TGCGCCAGCAGCCTCCGGGCCGTAAGTGATTCACCCCTCCACTTT,CASSLRAVSDSPLHF
TRBV7-8,TRBD2,TRBJ2-1,.,TGTGCCAGCAGCTTAGGGGGACTAGCGGGGAACAATGAGCAGTTCTTC,CASSLGGLAGNNEQFF
TRBV5-1,.,TRBJ2-7,many,TGCGCCAGCAGCTTGGTGGACGGAACTTACGGGCAGTACTTC,CASSLVDGTYGQYF
TRBV6-8,TRBD1,TRBJ2-1,few,TGTGCCAGCAGTTACTATAGGACAGGGGACCTTCAGGAGCAGTTCTTC,CASSYYRTGDLQEQFF
TRBV20-1,.,TRBJ1-1,few,TGCAGTGCTAGAGATTGGCAGAACACTGAAGCTTTCTTT,CSARDWQNTEAFF
TRBV12-3/TRBV12-4,.,TRBJ2-7,many,TGTGCCAGCAGTTGGGGAGTGGGTACAACCTTACACGAGCAGTACTTC,CASSWGVGTTLHEQYF
TRBV27,.,TRBJ1-5,many,TGTGCCAGCAGTTTGGCGGGGGGGAATCAGCCCCAGCATTTT,CASSLAGGNQPQHF
TRBV6-5,.,TRBJ1-1,few,TGTGCCAGCAGTTACTCGAGGGAGAACACTGAAGCTTTCTTT,CASSYSRENTEAFF
TRBV12-3/TRBV12-4,.,TRBJ2-1,few,TGTGCCAGCAGCCCACCTTGGGAAAATGAGCAGTTCTTC,CASSPPWENEQFF
TRBV24-1,.,TRBJ2-3,.,TGTGCCACCAGTGTGACCCCCTCAGATACGCAGTATTTT,CATSVTPSDTQYF
TRBV7-2,.,TRBJ2-7,.,TGTGCCAGCAGCTCCGAAACAGGAGGCGAGCAGTACTTC,CASSSETGGEQYF
TRBV6-2/TRBV6-3,TRBD1,TRBJ1-5,.,TGTGCCAGCAGTTACTCCTCACGACAGGGGCTCAGGAGCAATCAGCCCCAGCATTTT,CASSYSSRQGLRSNQPQHF
TRBV10-3,TRBD2,TRBJ2-7,.,TGTGCCATCAGTGGAGGACTAGCGGGCCGCTCCTACGAGCAGTACTTC,CAISGGLAGRSYEQYF
TRBV27,TRBD1,TRBJ1-6,many,TGTGCCAGCCATGAGACAGGGGCTAATTCACCCCTCCACTTT,CASHETGANSPLHF
TRBV18,.,TRBJ1-5,few,TGTGCCAGCTCACCATACCCAGGGAATCAGCCCCAGCATTTT,CASSPYPGNQPQHF
TRBV10-3,.,TRBJ2-7,many,TGTGCCATCAGTGAGAAGGGTCCCAGCTCCTACGAGCAGTACTTC,CAISEKGPSSYEQYF
TRBV5-1,TRBD2,TRBJ2-3,many,TGCGCCAGCAGCTTGGATAGCGGGGGGAGCACAGATACGCAGTATTTT,CASSLDSGGSTDTQYF
TRBV6-5,TRBD1,TRBJ1-1,many,TGTGCCAGCAGTTTCGACAGGGATTACGGCACTGAAGCTTTCTTT,CASSFDRDYGTEAFF
TRBV7-2,TRBD2,TRBJ2-1,many,TGTGCCAGCAGCTTAGATAGGAGCGGGAGGGCCACTGAGCAGTTCTTC,CASSLDRSGRATEQFF
TRBV20-1,.,TRBJ2-1,.,TGCAGTGCTAGAGATCATTGCTCTGAGGGCGACAATGAGCAGTTCTTC,CSARDHCSEGDNEQFF
TRBV24-1,.,TRBJ2-1,many,TGTGCCACCAGTACTCCTCTGATAGATGAGCAGTTCTTC,CATSTPLIDEQFF
TRBV12-3/TRBV12-4,.,TRBJ2-5,few,TGTGCCAGCAGTCAAATGGCAGTTCCCGAGACCCAGTACTTC,CASSQMAVPETQYF
TRBV10-3,.,TRBJ2-7,.,TGTGCCATCATGGGAGGATACGAGCAGTACTTC,CAIMGGYEQYF
TRBV6-2/TRBV6-3,TRBD2,TRBJ2-7,few,TGTGCCAGCAGGCGGACTAGCGGACTCTACGAGCAGTACTTC,CASRRTSGLYEQYF
TRBV29-1,.,TRBJ2-7,many,TGCAGCGTTGGGGTTATGGGGTACGAGCAGTACTTC,CSVGVMGYEQYF
TRBV20-1,.,TRBJ2-7,.,TGCAGTGCTAGAGAATGGAACGGGGGCGGGGAACGGCACTTC,CSAREWNGGGERHF
TRBV12-3/TRBV12-4,TRBD2,TRBJ2-3,many,TGTGCCAGCAGTCGGGAGGGCCAGAACACAGATACGCAGTATTTT,CASSREGQNTDTQYF
TRBV7-3,TRBD2,TRBJ2-5,few,TGTGCCAGCAGTCCTAGCGGGAGAGAGACCCAGTACTTC,CASSPSGRETQYF
TRBV7-9,.,TRBJ2-1,few,TGTGCCAGCAGCCCCCCGGGAGTACGCTCCTACAATGAGCAGTTCTTC,CASSPPGVRSYNEQFF
TRBV29-1,.,TRBJ2-5,many,TGCAGCGTTGATACCAGCAGTCAAGAGACCCAGTACTTC,CSVDTSSQETQYF
TRBV6-5,TRBD2,TRBJ2-1,many,TGTGCCAGCAGGGCTAGCGGAAACAATGAGCAGTTCTTC,CASRASGNNEQFF
TRBV5-1,.,TRBJ2-1,.,TGCGCCAGCAGCGTCGGTGAGGGAGGCGCCTACAATGAGCAGTTCTTC,CASSVGEGGAYNEQFF
TRBV29-1,.,TRBJ1-5,many,TGCAGCGTTGGTGAGGGTCCCGGCAATCAGCCCCAGCATTTT,CSVGEGPGNQPQHF
TRBV29-1,TRBD1,TRBJ2-1,many,TGCAGCGTTGTCCGGACAGGGTTTGTCAATGAGCAGTTCTTC,CSVVRTGFVNEQFF